This entry features one T cell receptor (beta chain) sequence. This sample is part of a study of blood T cell repertoires in COVID-19. The protocol was immunoSEQ multiplex PCR, while the TCRdb copy is restricted to in-frame clones and leaves out a portion. Seen here are roughly 230,000 clones, under 90% observed once, and the top ten hold about 4%. Cohorts were assigned according to the clinical history that participants reported. V was pared by 0 bases and J by 6 bases, with 4 bases of the junction left unmatched. CDR1 SGDLS and CDR2 YYNGEE come from the germline V gene. CDR3 size: 14 residues. This chain uses TRBV9 with TRBJ2-3; 7 bases map to TRBD2. This receptor was taken from a woman aged 25 to 45 with acute COVID-19. Material: PBMCs or T cells enriched from blood (not recorded which). The CDR3 spells CASSVDRGGDTQYF. The CDR3 bases are TGTGCCAGCAGCGTAGACCGGGGAGGGGATACGCAGTATTTT.